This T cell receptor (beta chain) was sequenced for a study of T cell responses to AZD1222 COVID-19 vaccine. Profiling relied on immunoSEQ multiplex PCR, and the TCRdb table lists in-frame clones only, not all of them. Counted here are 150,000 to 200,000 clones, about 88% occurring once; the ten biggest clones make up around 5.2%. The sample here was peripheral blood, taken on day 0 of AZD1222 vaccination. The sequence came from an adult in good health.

In DNA, the CDR3 is TGTGCCACCCGGGTGCAGGGAAGCACAGATACGCAGTATTTT. Amino acid sequence: CATRVQGSTDTQYF. This sequence joins TRBV5-4 and TRBJ2-3; the D gene is possibly TRBD1 (5 bases). With 9 bases removed from V and 0 bases from J, the gap between germline ends came to 14 bases. Per the germline V gene, CDR1 is SGHNT and CDR2 is YYREEE (reference sequence). There are 14 residues in the CDR3.